This T cell receptor beta chain was identified during a study of beta chain features in type 1 diabetes. The CDR3 extends over 11 amino acids. V was clipped by 3 bases and J by 3 bases, with 3 bases between them. Germline V gene lookup returns CDR1 MDHEN and CDR2 SYDVKM. The authors reverse transcribed all of the isolated RNA, so sequencing captured expressed TCRB transcripts. Data came from immunoSEQ multiplex PCR; TCRdb stores just in-frame clones and leaves some out. The sample gives 200,000 to 250,000 clones, around 16% of which show up once; less than 0.09% is in the top ten. One heparinised blood draw, averaging roughly 120 mL, came from each donor. General study results and limits: All four CD4+ subsets of Type 1 diabetes patients contained TCRB CDR3s that were moderately but significantly shorter. Among type 1 diabetes patients, VDJ junctions had fewer insertions and more deletions. Whether TCRB rearrangement is influenced by HLA type was left unresolved in this analysis.

This clone was seen a handful of times. Its antigen is currently unknown. The clonotype comes from a man under 40 with type 1 diabetes. The chain carries TRBV28 and TRBJ2-7, with no clear D. Sequenced: naive CD4+ T cells from blood. The CDR3 protein is CASSLNYEQYF. The CDR3 DNA sequence: TGTGCCAGCAGTTTGAACTACGAGCAGTACTTC. The full variable domain, rest sourced from reference TRBV28 and TRBJ2-7, is DVKVTQSSRYLVKRTGEKVFLECVQDMDHENMFWYRQDPGLGLRLIYFSYDVKMKEKGDIPEGYSVSREKKERFSLILESASTNQTSMYLCASSLNYEQYFGPGTRLTVT.